A single sample gave rise to the 5 T cell receptor beta chains below, sequenced in a study of cytomegalovirus exposure and HLA in healthy donors. The PCR had 60 Vbeta and 13 Jbeta primers. Measured with immunoSEQ multiplex PCR; TCRdb has only the in-frame clones, and not every one. Of about 180,000 clones listed, under 90% are singletons. Material for sequencing was PBMCs. The receptors shown here come from a man younger than 35 in good health and CMV-seronegative.

The chain combines TRBV7-3 with TRBJ1-1; possible D gene TRBD1, 6 bases. Germline V gives CDR1 SGHTA, CDR2 FQGTGA. Trimming cost V 5 bases and J 8 bases, with 15 bases left between them. The CDR3 is 13 amino acids. The CDR3 loop is CASSTTGLSEAFF. Written as DNA, the CDR3 is TGTGCCAGCAGCACTACAGGGTTAAGCGAAGCTTTCTTT.

The chain is built from TRBV7-9 and TRBJ1-5; a possible D gene is TRBD1 (5 bases). Germline CDR1 SEHNR, CDR2 FQNEAQ (reference sequence). The length of the CDR3 is 14 residues. The V end was cut by 2 bases, the J end by 6 bases, with 11 bases between. CDR3 coding DNA: TGTGCCAGCAGCTTATCGACAGCTAGTCAGCCCCAGCATTTT. It codes for CASSLSTASQPQHF. Drawing the rest from reference TRBV7-9 and TRBJ1-5, the complete variable domain is DTGVSQNPRHKITKRGQNVTFRCDPISEHNRLYWYRQTLGQGPEFLTYFQNEAQLEKSRLLSDRFSAERPKGSFSTLEIQRTEQGDSAMYLCASSLSTASQPQHFGDGTRLSIL.

The V gene is TRBV5-6, the J gene TRBJ1-4, with 12 nucleotides matching TRBD1. The CDR3 has 14 amino acids. The J segment lost 7 bases and the V segment lost 4 bases, leaving 2 bases of the junction unmatched. Germline CDR1 reads SGHDT; CDR2 reads YYEEEE. In DNA, the CDR3 is TGTGCCAGCAGCAGGGACAGGGGGCGTGAAAAACTGTTTTTT. As protein: CASSRDRGREKLFF. The full variable domain, completed using reference TRBV5-6 and TRBJ1-4, is DAGVTQSPTHLIKTRGQQVTLRCSPKSGHDTVSWYQQALGQGPQFIFQYYEEEERQRGNFPDRFSGHQFPNYSSELNVNALLLGDSALYLCASSRDRGREKLFFGSGTQLSVL.

This clone was counted between two and nine times. The V and J genes are TRBV14 and TRBJ2-2, with TRBD1 as a possible D gene (6 bases). Germline V lookup: CDR1 SGHDN, CDR2 FVKESK. CDR3 length equals 15 residues. Trimming removed 6 bases at V and 0 bases at J, with 11 bases between. The CDR3 protein is CASSNRVTNTGELFF. The CDR3 DNA reads TGTGCCAGCAGTAACAGGGTCACGAACACCGGGGAGCTGTTTTTT.

This clone was observed once. The chain recombines TRBV7-8 with TRBJ2-7; possible D gene TRBD1, 5 bases. The germline gives CDR1 SGHVS, CDR2 FQNEAQ. V was clipped by 2 bases and J by 6 bases, with 14 bases between them. The CDR3 totals 14 residues. This CDR3 is CASSLLGREGEQYF. The DNA of the CDR3 is TGTGCCAGCAGCTTACTGGGCAGGGAAGGCGAGCAGTACTTC. The full variable domain, in which reference TRBV7-8 and TRBJ2-7 provide the parts outside the CDR3, is GAGVSQSPRYKVAKRGQDVALRCDPISGHVSLFWYQQALGQGPEFLTYFQNEAQLDKSGLPSDRFFAERPEGSVSTLKIQRTQQEDSAVYLCASSLLGREGEQYFGPGTRLTVT.